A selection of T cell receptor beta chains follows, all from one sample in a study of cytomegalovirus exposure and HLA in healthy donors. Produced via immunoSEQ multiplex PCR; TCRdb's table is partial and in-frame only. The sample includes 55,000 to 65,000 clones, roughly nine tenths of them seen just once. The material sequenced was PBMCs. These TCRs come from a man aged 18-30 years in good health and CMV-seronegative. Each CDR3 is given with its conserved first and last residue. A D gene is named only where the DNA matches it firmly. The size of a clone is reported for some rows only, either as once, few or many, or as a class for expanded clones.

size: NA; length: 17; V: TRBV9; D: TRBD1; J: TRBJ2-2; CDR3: CASSVIPRQGVAGELFF; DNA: TGTGCCAGCAGCGTAATACCCAGACAGGGTGTGGCCGGGGAGCTGTTTTTT
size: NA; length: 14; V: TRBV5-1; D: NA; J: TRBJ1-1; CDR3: CASSHVAGLPEAFF; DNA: TGCGCCAGCAGCCATGTTGCAGGTTTACCTGAAGCTTTCTTT
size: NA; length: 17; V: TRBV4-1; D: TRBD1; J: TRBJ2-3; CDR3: CASSQGVGTGSTDTQYF; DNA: TGCGCCAGCAGCCAAGGGGTGGGGACAGGGAGCACAGATACGCAGTATTTT
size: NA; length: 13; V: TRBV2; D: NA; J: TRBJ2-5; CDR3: CASINRAGETQYF; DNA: TGTGCCAGCATTAACAGGGCTGGAGAGACCCAGTACTTC
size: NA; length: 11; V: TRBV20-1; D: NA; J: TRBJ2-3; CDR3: CSASQGDTQYF; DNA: TGCAGTGCTTCTCAGGGAGATACGCAGTATTTT
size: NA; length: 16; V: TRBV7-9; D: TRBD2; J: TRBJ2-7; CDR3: CASSPLTSGRGHEQYF; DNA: TGTGCCAGCAGCCCATTGACTAGCGGGAGGGGGCACGAGCAGTACTTC
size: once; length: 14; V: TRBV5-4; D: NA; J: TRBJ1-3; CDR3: CASSPTGSGNTIYF; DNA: TGTGCCAGCAGCCCTACAGGCTCTGGAAACACCATATATTTT
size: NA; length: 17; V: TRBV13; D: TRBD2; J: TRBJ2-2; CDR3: CASSATRLAASAGELFF; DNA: TGTGCCAGCAGCGCAACCCGACTAGCGGCAAGCGCCGGGGAGCTGTTTTTT
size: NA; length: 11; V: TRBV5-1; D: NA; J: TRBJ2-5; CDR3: CASSFGETQYF; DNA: TGCGCCAGCAGCTTCGGGGAGACCCAGTACTTC
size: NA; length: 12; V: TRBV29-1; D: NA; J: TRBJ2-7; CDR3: CSVEGQGLEQYF; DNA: TGCAGCGTTGAAGGTCAGGGGCTCGAGCAGTACTTC
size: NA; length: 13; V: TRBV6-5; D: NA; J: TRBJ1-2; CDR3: CASSDDSSYGYTF; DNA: TGTGCCAGCAGTGATGACAGCAGCTATGGCTACACCTTC
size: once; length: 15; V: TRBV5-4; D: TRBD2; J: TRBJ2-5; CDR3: CASSPRIAGVETQYF; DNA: TGTGCCAGCAGCCCGAGAATTGCGGGAGTTGAGACCCAGTACTTC
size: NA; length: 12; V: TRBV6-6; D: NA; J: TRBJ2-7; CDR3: CASGEGGHEQYF; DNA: TGTGCCAGCGGAGAGGGCGGTCACGAGCAGTACTTC
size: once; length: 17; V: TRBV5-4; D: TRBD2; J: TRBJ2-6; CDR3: CASSRLAASSGANVLTF; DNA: TGTGCCAGCAGCCGACTAGCGGCTAGCTCTGGGGCCAACGTCCTGACTTTC
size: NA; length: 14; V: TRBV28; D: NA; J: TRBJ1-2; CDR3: CASSALLGGNGYTF; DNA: TGTGCCAGCAGTGCTCTTCTAGGGGGTAACGGCTACACCTTC
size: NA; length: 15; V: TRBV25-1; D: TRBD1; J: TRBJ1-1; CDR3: CASSALTGYHTEAFF; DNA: TGTGCCAGCAGTGCGCTGACAGGGTATCACACTGAAGCTTTCTTT
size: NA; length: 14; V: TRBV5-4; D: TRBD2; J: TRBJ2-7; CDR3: CASSSGLVSYEQYF; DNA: TGTGCCAGCAGCTCGGGACTAGTTTCCTACGAGCAGTACTTC
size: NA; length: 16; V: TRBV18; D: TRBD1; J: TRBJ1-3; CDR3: CASSPPQGARGNTIYF; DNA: TGTGCCAGCTCACCACCCCAGGGGGCAAGAGGAAACACCATATATTTT
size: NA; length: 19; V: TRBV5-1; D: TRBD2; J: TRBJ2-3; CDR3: CASSLEGLAGDFSTDTQYF; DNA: TGCGCCAGCAGCTTGGAGGGGCTAGCGGGGGATTTTAGCACAGATACGCAGTATTTT
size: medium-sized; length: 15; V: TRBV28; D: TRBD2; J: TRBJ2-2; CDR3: CASSFSGGDSGELFF; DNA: TGTGCCAGCAGTTTTAGTGGGGGGGACTCCGGGGAGCTGTTTTTT
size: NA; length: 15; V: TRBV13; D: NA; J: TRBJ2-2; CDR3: CASSPPPAGTGELFF; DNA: TGTGCCAGCAGCCCACCCCCCGCGGGCACCGGGGAGCTGTTTTTT
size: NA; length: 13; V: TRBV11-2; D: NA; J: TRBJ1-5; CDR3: CASSLGGVQPQHF; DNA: TGTGCCAGCAGCTTAGGGGGGGTTCAGCCCCAGCATTTT
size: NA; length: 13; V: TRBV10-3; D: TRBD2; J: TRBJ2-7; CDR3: CAIGLAGPYEQYF; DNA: TGTGCCATCGGACTAGCGGGACCTTACGAGCAGTACTTC
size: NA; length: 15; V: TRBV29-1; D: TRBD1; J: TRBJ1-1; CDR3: CSSQGDRGRIAEAFF; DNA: TGCAGCTCTCAGGGGGACAGGGGGCGCATCGCTGAAGCTTTCTTT
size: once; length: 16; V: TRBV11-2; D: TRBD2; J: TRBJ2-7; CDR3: CASSPGLAVDSYEQYF; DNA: TGTGCCAGCAGCCCTGGACTAGCGGTCGACTCCTACGAGCAGTACTTC
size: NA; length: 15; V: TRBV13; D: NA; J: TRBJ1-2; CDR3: CASSGGRGQYDGYTF; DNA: TGTGCCAGCAGCGGGGGACGTGGACAGTACGATGGCTACACCTTC
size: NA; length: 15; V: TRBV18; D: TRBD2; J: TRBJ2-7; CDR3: CASSPPSSGSYEQYF; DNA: TGTGCCAGCTCACCACCGTCTAGCGGCTCCTACGAGCAGTACTTC
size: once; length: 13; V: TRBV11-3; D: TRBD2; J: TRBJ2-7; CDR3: CASRKPGGHEQYF; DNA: TGTGCCAGCAGAAAACCGGGAGGGCACGAGCAGTACTTC